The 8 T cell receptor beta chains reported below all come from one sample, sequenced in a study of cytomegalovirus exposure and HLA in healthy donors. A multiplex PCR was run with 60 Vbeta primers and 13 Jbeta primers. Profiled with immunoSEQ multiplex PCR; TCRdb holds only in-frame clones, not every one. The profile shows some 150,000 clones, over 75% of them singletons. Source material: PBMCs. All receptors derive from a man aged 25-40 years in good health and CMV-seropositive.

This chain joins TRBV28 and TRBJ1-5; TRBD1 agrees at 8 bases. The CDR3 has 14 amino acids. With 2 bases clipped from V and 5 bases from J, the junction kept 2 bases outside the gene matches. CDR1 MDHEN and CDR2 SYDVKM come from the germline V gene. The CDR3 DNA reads TGTGCCAGCAGTTTACAGGGGGCTTATCAGCCCCAGCATTTT. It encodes CASSLQGAYQPQHF.

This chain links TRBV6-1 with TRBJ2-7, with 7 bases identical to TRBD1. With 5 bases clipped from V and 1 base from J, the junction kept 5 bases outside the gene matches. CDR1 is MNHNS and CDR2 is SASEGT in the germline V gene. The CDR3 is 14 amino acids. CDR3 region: CASSIRDSSYEQYF. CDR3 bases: TGTGCCAGCAGTATTCGGGACAGTTCCTACGAGCAGTACTTC.

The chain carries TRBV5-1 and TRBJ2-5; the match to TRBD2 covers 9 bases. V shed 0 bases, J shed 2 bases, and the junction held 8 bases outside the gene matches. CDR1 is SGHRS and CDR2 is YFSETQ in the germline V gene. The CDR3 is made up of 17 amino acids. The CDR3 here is CASSLGLAGTPQETQYF. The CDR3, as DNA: TGCGCCAGCAGCTTGGGGCTAGCGGGAACGCCTCAAGAGACCCAGTACTTC. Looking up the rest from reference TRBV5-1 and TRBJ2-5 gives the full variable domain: KAGVTQTPRYLIKTRGQQVTLSCSPISGHRSVSWYQQTPGQGLQFLFEYFSETQRNKGNFPGRFSGRQFSNSRSEMNVSTLELGDSALYLCASSLGLAGTPQETQYFGPGTRLLVL.

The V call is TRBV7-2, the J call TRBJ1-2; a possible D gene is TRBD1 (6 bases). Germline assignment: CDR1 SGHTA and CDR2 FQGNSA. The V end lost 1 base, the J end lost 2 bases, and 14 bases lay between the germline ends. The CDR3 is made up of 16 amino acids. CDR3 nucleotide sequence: TGTGCCAGCAGCTTAGGGGGCGGGGGCCTGAACTATGGCTACACCTTC. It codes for CASSLGGGGLNYGYTF.

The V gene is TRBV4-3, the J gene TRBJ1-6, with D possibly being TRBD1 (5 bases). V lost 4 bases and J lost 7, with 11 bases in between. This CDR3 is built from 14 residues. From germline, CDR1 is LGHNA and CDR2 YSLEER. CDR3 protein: CASSRETENSPLHF. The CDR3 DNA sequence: TGCGCCAGCAGCCGAGAGACAGAGAATTCACCCCTCCACTTT.

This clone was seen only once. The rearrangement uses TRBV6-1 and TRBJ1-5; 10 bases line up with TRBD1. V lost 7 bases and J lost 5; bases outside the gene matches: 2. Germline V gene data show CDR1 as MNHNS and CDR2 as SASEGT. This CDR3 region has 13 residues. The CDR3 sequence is CASNDRGHQPQHF. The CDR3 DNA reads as TGTGCCAGCAACGACAGGGGGCATCAGCCCCAGCATTTT.

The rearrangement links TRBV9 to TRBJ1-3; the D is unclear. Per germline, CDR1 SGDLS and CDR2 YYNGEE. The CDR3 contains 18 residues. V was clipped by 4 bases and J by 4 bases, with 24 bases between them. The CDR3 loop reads CASSPPEGGLVIGNTIYF. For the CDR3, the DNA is TGTGCCAGCAGCCCCCCGGAGGGAGGGTTGGTGATAGGAAACACCATATATTTT.

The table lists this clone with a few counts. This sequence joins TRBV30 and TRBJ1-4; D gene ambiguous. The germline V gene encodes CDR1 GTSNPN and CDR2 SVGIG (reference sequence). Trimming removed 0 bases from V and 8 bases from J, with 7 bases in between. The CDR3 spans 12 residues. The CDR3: CAWSVRREKLFF. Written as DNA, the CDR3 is TGTGCCTGGAGTGTACGGCGGGAAAAACTGTTTTTT.